This T cell receptor beta chain appears in the sequencing data of a study of CD8 T cells in ankylosing spondylitis (dated by TCRdb to the late 2010s). Regarding the research as a whole: T cell receptor beta repertoires were profiled in healthy donors and ankylosing spondylitis patients so that disease-linked TCR variants could be found. The whole study cohort included over a hundred healthy donors and about two dozen ankylosing spondylitis patients. Peripheral blood was sampled, and synovial fluid was additionally collected from ankylosing spondylitis patients.

For CDR1 and CDR2, the germline V gene (reference sequence) lists DFQATT and SNEGSKA. From the cysteine through the phenylalanine, the CDR3 covers 13 amino acids. Just CDR3 DNA is preserved here, 39 bases in frame from base 1. Cut back by 7 bases and 2 bases, the V and J ends lie 15 bases apart. The reads were generated on an Illumina HiSeq 2500. Quantitative 5'-RACE with molecular barcodes was the method used to prepare the TCR beta libraries. Concerning the study's data processing: A new computational method based on a probabilistic model of VDJ rearrangement was used to identify disease-linked TCR variants. TCRdb trimmed public reads at Q25 via fastp, called clones via MiXCR and kept in-frame beta chains. CDR3 protein sequences are deduplicated, and each keeps its most common genes and DNA. The V and J calls shown here were made by TCRdb, not taken from the authors' results. The table for this sample lists just over 150,000 distinct CDR3 sequences; around 19% of them were counted only once. The biggest ten clones account for roughly 8% of the sample.

General findings and caveats noted by the study authors: The disease-linked clones had a CD8+ phenotype and were found at relatively low frequencies in peripheral blood. Some of the motif variants had been reported before in the synovial fluid and blood of reactive arthritis patients, a finding that suggests common disease-initiation mechanisms. Blood from ankylosing spondylitis patients appeared to be characterized by a TCR beta motif made up of under ten highly homologous amino acid variants. According to the report, matched synovial fluid samples from ankylosing spondylitis patients were significantly enriched for the disease-linked clones.

This clonotype was seen repeatedly, ten times or more. The target of this receptor is not known. Nothing much larger sits one base from this clone, and base qualities are not available. The chain is assembled from TRBV20-1 and TRBJ2-7; the D gene cannot be resolved reliably. Sequencing was done on a sample of blood, either unsorted or a sorted T cell fraction (not recorded which). This sequence originates from a male donor with ankylosing spondylitis or in good health (not recorded which). The sequence in DNA is TGCAGTGTCAGCTCAGGCTCGCCCTACGAGCAGTACTTC. It specifies CSVSSGSPYEQYF.